The source of this TCR beta chain is a study of blood T cell repertoires in COVID-19. CDR1 is MGHRA and CDR2 is YSYEKL in the germline V gene. J lost 7 bases, V lost 1 base, and 8 bases had no gene match. The CDR3 covers 16 residues. TCRdb's copy holds only in-frame clones and misses some; the assay was immunoSEQ multiplex PCR. Among more than 95,000 clones, around 81% were seen once, and the ten largest hold roughly two fifths. This chain joins TRBV4-1 and TRBJ2-1; the match to TRBD2 covers 9 bases. What was sequenced was peripheral blood. This sequence was found in a man aged 80 or over with acute or convalescent COVID-19. The CDR3 nucleotides read TGCGCCAGCAGCCAAGGACTAGCGGCAGGGGGTAATGAGCAGTTCTTC. It codes for CASSQGLAAGGNEQFF.